This T cell receptor (beta chain) was captured in a study of blood T cell repertoires in COVID-19. As for the study in general: Whether acute or convalescent, the COVID-19 samples came from the United States, Italy and Spain. Sources were T cells, B-cell-depleted T cells, or PBMCs; the material itself was cDNA or gDNA.

Authors' methods: Reference gene primers were amplified, and this amplification served to estimate nucleated cell counts. The protocol was immunoSEQ multiplex PCR, while the TCRdb copy is restricted to in-frame clones and leaves out a portion. V and J calls and clone size are those listed in that table; D and trimming were worked out from the DNA. The top ten clones hold approximately 3.2% of a sample with some 250,000 clones, around 80% of them seen once. V lost 1 base to trimming and J lost 0 bases, with 19 bases between them. Germline CDR1 SGHTA, CDR2 FQGNSA. The CDR3 totals 18 residues. Sample: peripheral blood. The origin of this receptor is a woman under 30 with acute or convalescent COVID-19. V gene TRBV7-2 combines with J gene TRBJ2-7; a possible D gene is TRBD2 (7 bases). CDR3 region: CASSLGRGADTNSYEQYF. CDR3 DNA: TGTGCCAGCAGCTTAGGTCGGGGGGCCGACACGAACTCCTACGAGCAGTACTTC.